The sequence of this T cell receptor (beta chain) was determined in a study of T cell responses to AZD1222 COVID-19 vaccine (dated by TCRdb to the early 2020s). With respect to the entire study: AZD1222 recipients with second doses at about 4 weeks or about 12 weeks were pooled, because spike-specific TCR depth and breadth did not differ between schedules. Trial participants were enrolled by age into subgroups of 18-55, 56-69 and 70-plus years, and 148, 28 and 57 TCR-sequenced participants, respectively, were included in these subgroups. TCR sequencing was performed for roughly 250 trial participants, of whom around 200 were given two doses of AZD1222 and around 26 were given two doses of MenACWY control vaccine.

Broad study findings and their caveats: Participants were mostly white British and included more females than males, and it was suggested by the authors that clonal diversity may have been underestimated. Conclusions about previously exposed vaccinees are limited because only five to seven AZD1222 recipients were SARS-CoV-2 seropositive at baseline. Reportedly, close to half of the unique spike-specific TCRs recognized epitopes lying outside the regions that are mutated in the B.1.351 and B.1.1.7 variants. In the small 56-69-year group, the increase in depth fell short of significance, most likely because of low power. The vaccine-associated CD4 TCRs covered the entire spike protein, and the dominant responses fell in regions 160-218 and 743-854. After two AZD1222 doses, both the breadth and the depth of spike-specific TCRs were significantly higher than at day 0 and than in MenACWY recipients. Because no day 14 peak-response samples were available, repertoires were characterized only after the peak T cell response.

The CDR3 regions of human TCRbeta chains were analyzed by immunosequencing. Per the original workflow: TCRs in the repertoires were matched against a reference library of SARS-CoV-2-specific TCRs that had been generated with the MIRA antigen-specificity platform. Breadth was defined as the fraction of unique TCRs that were SARS-CoV-2-associated. Depth was defined as the fraction of total T cells that were SARS-CoV-2-associated. Using the MIRA data, each spike-specific TCR was mapped to the spike region that the TCR reacts to and placed in a CD4 or CD8 class. Log10-transformed breadth and depth values were compared by one-way ANOVA with Sidak's multiple comparisons tests. TCRdb obtained this table from immuneACCESS and retained in-frame rearrangements with V and J assigned. These tables miss some clones; where compared with another copy, unresolved V genes account for less than half of the shortfall, and the remainder is unexplained. Clonal size and the V and J genes are those of that table, whereas D and trimming came from the DNA. The sample data list some 120,000 clones, and 87% of these were observed just once. Clones ranked in the top ten supply approximately 1.5% of the sample.

In the case of this clone: Its cognate antigen has yet to be identified. Qualities for individual bases were not recorded, and no much larger clone is one base off.

Reading the label with the study, this specimen's time point is: baseline before first vaccination. The vaccinee samples were drawn from two UK trials, COV001 and COV002, one of which was a single-blind randomized controlled phase 2/3 trial testing AZD1222 (ChAdOx1 nCoV-19) in healthy adults. For TCRbeta chain sequencing, PBMC samples from trial participants were taken at day 0 and at day 28 after the second dose. The germline V gene provides CDR1 MNHEY and CDR2 SVGAGI. The V end gives up 11 bases and the J end 8 bases, leaving 2 bases in the junction not matched to a gene. The CDR3, from cysteine to phenylalanine, totals 11 residues. The sequence is cut down to CDR3 DNA, 33 bases in frame from base 1.

The rearrangement joined TRBV6-5 to TRBJ2-2; the junction holds 10 bases that match TRBD1. The TCR sequence derives from an adult in good health. The specimen was peripheral blood, collected on day 0 of AZD1222 vaccination. DNA sequence: TGTGCCGGGACAGGGGCTGGGGAGCTGTTTTTT. Protein translation: CAGTGAGELFF.